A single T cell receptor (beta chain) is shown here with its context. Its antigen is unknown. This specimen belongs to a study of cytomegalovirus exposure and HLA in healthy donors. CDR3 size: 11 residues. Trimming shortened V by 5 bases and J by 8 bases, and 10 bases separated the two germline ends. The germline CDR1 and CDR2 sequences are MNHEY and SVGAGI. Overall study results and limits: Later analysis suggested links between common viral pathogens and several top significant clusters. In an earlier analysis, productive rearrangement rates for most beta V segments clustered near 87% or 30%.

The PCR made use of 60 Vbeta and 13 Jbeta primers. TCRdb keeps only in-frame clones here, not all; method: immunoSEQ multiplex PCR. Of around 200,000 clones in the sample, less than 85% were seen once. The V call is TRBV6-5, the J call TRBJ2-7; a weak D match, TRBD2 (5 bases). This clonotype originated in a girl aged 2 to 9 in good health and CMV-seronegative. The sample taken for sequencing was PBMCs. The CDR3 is CASSAGSKQYF. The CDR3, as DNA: TGTGCCAGCAGTGCGGGTAGCAAGCAGTACTTC.